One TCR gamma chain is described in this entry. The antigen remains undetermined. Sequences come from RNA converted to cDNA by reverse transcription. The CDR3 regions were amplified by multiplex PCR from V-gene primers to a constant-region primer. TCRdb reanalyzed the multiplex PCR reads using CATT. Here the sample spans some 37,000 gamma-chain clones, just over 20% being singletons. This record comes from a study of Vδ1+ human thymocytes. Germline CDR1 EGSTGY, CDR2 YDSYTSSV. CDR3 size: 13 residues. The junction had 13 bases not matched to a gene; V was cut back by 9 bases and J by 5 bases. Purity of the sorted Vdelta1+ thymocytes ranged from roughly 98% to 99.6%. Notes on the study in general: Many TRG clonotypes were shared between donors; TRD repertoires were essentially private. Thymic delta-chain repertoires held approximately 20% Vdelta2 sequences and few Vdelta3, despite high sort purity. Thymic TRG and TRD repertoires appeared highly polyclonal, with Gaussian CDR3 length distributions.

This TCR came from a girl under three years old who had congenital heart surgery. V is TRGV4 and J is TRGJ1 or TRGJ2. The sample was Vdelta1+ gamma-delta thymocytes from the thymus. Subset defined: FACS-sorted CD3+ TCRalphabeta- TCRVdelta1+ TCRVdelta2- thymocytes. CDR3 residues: CATHDGRDYKKLF. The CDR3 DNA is TGTGCCACCCACGATGGGCGTGATTATAAGAAACTCTTT.